This T cell receptor (beta chain) was sequenced during a study of T cell responses to AZD1222 COVID-19 vaccine. V was clipped by 2 bases and J by 7 bases, with 15 bases between them. This CDR3 region has 15 residues. Germline CDR1 is SGHNT and CDR2 is YYREEE (reference sequence). TCRdb's table, derived via immunoSEQ multiplex PCR, lists solely in-frame clones and lacks some. This sample has 140,000 or so clones; approximately 90% occur once, and the top ten carry approximately 4.3%. Second-dose intervals near 4 or 12 weeks were combined. Whole-study findings and limits: The study found Spike-specific TCR breadth and depth rose after two AZD1222 doses. The study reported that nearly half of spike-specific TCRs target unmutated variant regions.

Remarks on this clone: Its antigen is still unknown.

Specimen: peripheral blood, collected 28 days after the second AZD1222 dose. This rearrangement joins TRBV5-4 to TRBJ1-4; unclear D gene. This TCR was sampled from an adult who received the AZD1222 COVID-19 vaccine. CDR3 in amino acids: CASSLGRGLSEKLFF. The CDR3 DNA reads TGTGCCAGCAGCTTAGGTCGGGGTCTAAGTGAAAAACTGTTTTTT.